This TCR beta chain was profiled in a study of blood T cell repertoires in COVID-19. Looking at the study overall: The study drew acute and convalescent COVID-19 samples from the United States, Italy and Spain.

CDR1 and CDR2 (germline): SGDLS, YYNGEE. The V segment lost 3 bases and the J segment 13 bases; nucleotides outside the gene matches: 18. CDR3 length: 16 amino acids. Profiling relied on immunoSEQ multiplex PCR, and the TCRdb table lists in-frame clones only, not all of them. Altogether 500,000 to 600,000 clones are present, roughly 91% being singletons, with the ten largest covering 7.5% to 9.5%. Sequenced input: peripheral blood. The V call is TRBV9, the J call TRBJ2-1; 8 bases align to TRBD1. This clonotype was sampled from a woman aged 45-65 years with COVID-19, enrolled during active disease. CDR3 region: CASSAARQGKAQEQFF. CDR3 DNA: TGTGCCAGCAGCGCTGCCAGACAGGGGAAGGCACAGGAACAGTTCTTC.